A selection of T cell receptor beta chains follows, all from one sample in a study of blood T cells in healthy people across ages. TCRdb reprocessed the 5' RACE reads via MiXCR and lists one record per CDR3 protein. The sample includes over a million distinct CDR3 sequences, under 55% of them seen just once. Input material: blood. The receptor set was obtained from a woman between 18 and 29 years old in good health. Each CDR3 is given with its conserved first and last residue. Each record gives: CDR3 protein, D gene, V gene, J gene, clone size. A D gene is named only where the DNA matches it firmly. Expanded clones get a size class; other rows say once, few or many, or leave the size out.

cdr3_aa: CAWSVRLGLEAFF
d_call: .
v_call: TRBV30
j_call: TRBJ1-1
clone_size: once

cdr3_aa: CASSQDRAPDTQYF
d_call: TRBD1
v_call: TRBV12-3/TRBV12-4
j_call: TRBJ2-3
clone_size: .

cdr3_aa: CASSSHAGRAYEQYF
d_call: .
v_call: TRBV3-1
j_call: TRBJ2-7
clone_size: few

cdr3_aa: CASIWYSTTDTQYF
d_call: .
v_call: TRBV7-9
j_call: TRBJ2-3
clone_size: .

cdr3_aa: CASRPRLAGGGEQYF
d_call: TRBD2
v_call: TRBV7-2
j_call: TRBJ2-7
clone_size: few

cdr3_aa: CSASWLGGYEQYF
d_call: .
v_call: TRBV20-1
j_call: TRBJ2-7
clone_size: few

cdr3_aa: CASSDGGLGGYTF
d_call: .
v_call: TRBV6-4
j_call: TRBJ1-2
clone_size: .

cdr3_aa: CASSQVGVPTYEQYF
d_call: .
v_call: TRBV4-3
j_call: TRBJ2-7
clone_size: few

cdr3_aa: CASSQDTSYHEQFF
d_call: .
v_call: TRBV14
j_call: TRBJ2-1
clone_size: few

cdr3_aa: CASSHRVNTGELFF
d_call: .
v_call: TRBV12-3/TRBV12-4
j_call: TRBJ2-2
clone_size: .

cdr3_aa: CASSPGARNYGYTF
d_call: .
v_call: TRBV9
j_call: TRBJ1-2
clone_size: .

cdr3_aa: CASSHGQGWETQYF
d_call: TRBD1
v_call: TRBV12-3/TRBV12-4
j_call: TRBJ2-5
clone_size: few

cdr3_aa: CSVETRGPRPYEQYF
d_call: .
v_call: TRBV29-1
j_call: .
clone_size: few

cdr3_aa: CASSPQLRVIMEKLFF
d_call: .
v_call: TRBV28
j_call: TRBJ1-4
clone_size: .

cdr3_aa: CAITSGDTDTQYF
d_call: TRBD2
v_call: TRBV10-3
j_call: TRBJ2-3
clone_size: few

cdr3_aa: CSAGKGAGQGYNEQYF
d_call: TRBD1
v_call: TRBV20-1
j_call: TRBJ2-5
clone_size: .

cdr3_aa: CSVAGAGELFF
d_call: TRBD2
v_call: TRBV20-1
j_call: TRBJ2-2
clone_size: few

cdr3_aa: CAWRLTGIGYGYTF
d_call: TRBD1
v_call: TRBV30
j_call: TRBJ1-2
clone_size: .

cdr3_aa: CAVGLDYNEQFF
d_call: .
v_call: TRBV12-3/TRBV12-4
j_call: TRBJ2-1
clone_size: few

cdr3_aa: CASRPQGSPDTQYF
d_call: .
v_call: TRBV7-9
j_call: TRBJ2-3
clone_size: .

cdr3_aa: CASSLVWGRYNEQFF
d_call: .
v_call: TRBV7-9
j_call: TRBJ2-1
clone_size: .

cdr3_aa: CASSLYGRNPRSTDTQYF
d_call: .
v_call: TRBV5-1
j_call: TRBJ2-3
clone_size: .

cdr3_aa: CASSQLAGGIYNEQFF
d_call: TRBD2
v_call: TRBV4-1
j_call: TRBJ2-1
clone_size: .

cdr3_aa: CASSSWTASAYGYTF
d_call: .
v_call: TRBV7-9
j_call: TRBJ1-2
clone_size: .

cdr3_aa: CASSLRDWGYEEQYF
d_call: .
v_call: TRBV3-1
j_call: TRBJ2-7
clone_size: .

cdr3_aa: CASRKQGGDTEAFF
d_call: .
v_call: TRBV6-6
j_call: TRBJ1-1
clone_size: once

cdr3_aa: CASIGRGLGYTF
d_call: TRBD1
v_call: TRBV25-1
j_call: TRBJ1-2
clone_size: few

cdr3_aa: CSAMASSGNTIYF
d_call: .
v_call: TRBV20-1
j_call: TRBJ1-3
clone_size: .

cdr3_aa: CASTQGGEYGYTF
d_call: TRBD1
v_call: TRBV25-1
j_call: TRBJ1-2
clone_size: .

cdr3_aa: CASTRGTSYNEQYF
d_call: .
v_call: TRBV18
j_call: TRBJ2-7
clone_size: .

cdr3_aa: CASSQEPNYYYEQYF
d_call: .
v_call: TRBV4-1
j_call: TRBJ2-7
clone_size: few

cdr3_aa: CASSLSPGARSYNEQFF
d_call: .
v_call: TRBV7-2
j_call: TRBJ2-1
clone_size: .

cdr3_aa: CTSSLLAGVVDTQYF
d_call: TRBD2
v_call: TRBV7-2
j_call: TRBJ2-3
clone_size: .

cdr3_aa: CSARDSSGSLNEQFF
d_call: TRBD2
v_call: TRBV20-1
j_call: TRBJ2-1
clone_size: .

cdr3_aa: CASSDLVSYEQYF
d_call: .
v_call: TRBV6-2/TRBV6-3
j_call: TRBJ2-7
clone_size: .

cdr3_aa: CASSWGLASSGANVLTF
d_call: .
v_call: TRBV12-3/TRBV12-4
j_call: TRBJ2-6
clone_size: .

cdr3_aa: CVSSPRQAPNYGYTF
d_call: .
v_call: TRBV12-3/TRBV12-4
j_call: TRBJ1-2
clone_size: .

cdr3_aa: CSASAARGISGNTIYF
d_call: .
v_call: TRBV20-1
j_call: TRBJ1-3
clone_size: few

cdr3_aa: CASSLEGRGTDTQYF
d_call: .
v_call: TRBV9
j_call: TRBJ2-3
clone_size: .

cdr3_aa: CASSHPLTAQETQYF
d_call: .
v_call: TRBV7-9
j_call: TRBJ2-5
clone_size: .

cdr3_aa: CASSPSGGTYNEQFF
d_call: TRBD2
v_call: TRBV7-3
j_call: TRBJ2-1
clone_size: .

cdr3_aa: CASSNRRITGELFF
d_call: .
v_call: TRBV7-2
j_call: TRBJ2-2
clone_size: few

cdr3_aa: CASSYSGYTGELFF
d_call: .
v_call: TRBV6-5
j_call: TRBJ2-2
clone_size: many

cdr3_aa: CSAAVGNSPLHF
d_call: .
v_call: TRBV20-1
j_call: TRBJ1-6
clone_size: .

cdr3_aa: CASSQDLAGQPRHF
d_call: .
v_call: TRBV3-1
j_call: TRBJ1-5
clone_size: .

cdr3_aa: CSAWDRELEYTEAFF
d_call: TRBD1
v_call: TRBV20-1
j_call: TRBJ1-1
clone_size: .

cdr3_aa: CASRLDRVGSPLHF
d_call: TRBD1
v_call: TRBV7-2
j_call: TRBJ1-6
clone_size: .

cdr3_aa: CASNLSGGRKYF
d_call: .
v_call: TRBV13
j_call: TRBJ2-5
clone_size: .

cdr3_aa: CASASGSDTQYF
d_call: .
v_call: TRBV6-2/TRBV6-3
j_call: TRBJ2-3
clone_size: .

cdr3_aa: CASSVGLVVVETQYF
d_call: TRBD2
v_call: TRBV7-9
j_call: TRBJ2-5
clone_size: .

cdr3_aa: CDSSQDWGPYNEQFF
d_call: .
v_call: TRBV7-9
j_call: TRBJ2-1
clone_size: once

cdr3_aa: CASSAQPTVGGGLYGYTF
d_call: .
v_call: TRBV9
j_call: TRBJ1-2
clone_size: .

cdr3_aa: CASSQDPGSYEQYF
d_call: .
v_call: TRBV4-2
j_call: TRBJ2-7
clone_size: many

cdr3_aa: CASRKAGLSYNSPLHF
d_call: .
v_call: TRBV12-3/TRBV12-4
j_call: TRBJ1-6
clone_size: .

cdr3_aa: CASSYRIVLAETTDTQYF
d_call: TRBD2
v_call: TRBV6-2/TRBV6-3
j_call: TRBJ2-3
clone_size: .

cdr3_aa: CASSMTSGGFYEQYF
d_call: TRBD2
v_call: TRBV28
j_call: TRBJ2-7
clone_size: .

cdr3_aa: CASTLVSGSTDAQYF
d_call: TRBD2
v_call: TRBV12-3/TRBV12-4
j_call: TRBJ2-3
clone_size: .

cdr3_aa: CASSSLGQGNNEQYF
d_call: TRBD1
v_call: TRBV6-2/TRBV6-3
j_call: .
clone_size: few

cdr3_aa: CASSQDHPGTDTQYF
d_call: .
v_call: TRBV3-1
j_call: TRBJ2-3
clone_size: .

cdr3_aa: CASSEARGNQPQHF
d_call: .
v_call: TRBV2
j_call: TRBJ1-5
clone_size: .